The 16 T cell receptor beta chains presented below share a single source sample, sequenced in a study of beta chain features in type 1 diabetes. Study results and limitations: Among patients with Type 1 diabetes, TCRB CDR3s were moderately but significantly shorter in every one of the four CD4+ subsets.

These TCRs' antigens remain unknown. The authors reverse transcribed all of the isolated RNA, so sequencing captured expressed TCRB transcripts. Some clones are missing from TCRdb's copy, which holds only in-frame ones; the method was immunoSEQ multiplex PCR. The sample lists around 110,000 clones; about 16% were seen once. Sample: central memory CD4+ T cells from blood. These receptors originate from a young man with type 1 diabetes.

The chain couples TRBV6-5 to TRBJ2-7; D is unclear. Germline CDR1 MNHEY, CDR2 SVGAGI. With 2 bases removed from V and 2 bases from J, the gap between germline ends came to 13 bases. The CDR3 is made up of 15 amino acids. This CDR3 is CASSYKANSAYEQYF. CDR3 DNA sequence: TGTGCCAGCAGTTACAAGGCAAACTCAGCCTACGAGCAGTACTTC.

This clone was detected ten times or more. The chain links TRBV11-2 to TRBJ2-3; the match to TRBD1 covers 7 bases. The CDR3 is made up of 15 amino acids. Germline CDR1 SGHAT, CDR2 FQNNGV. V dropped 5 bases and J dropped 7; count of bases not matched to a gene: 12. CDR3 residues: CASSPGQVQGHTQYF. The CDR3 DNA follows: TGTGCCAGCAGCCCTGGACAGGTTCAGGGTCATACGCAGTATTTT.

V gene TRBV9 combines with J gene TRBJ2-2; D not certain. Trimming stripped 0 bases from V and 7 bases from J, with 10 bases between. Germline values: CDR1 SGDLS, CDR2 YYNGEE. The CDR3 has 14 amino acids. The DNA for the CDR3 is TGTGCCAGCAGCGTAGTTGGAGATAACGGGGAGCTGTTTTTT. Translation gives CASSVVGDNGELFF.

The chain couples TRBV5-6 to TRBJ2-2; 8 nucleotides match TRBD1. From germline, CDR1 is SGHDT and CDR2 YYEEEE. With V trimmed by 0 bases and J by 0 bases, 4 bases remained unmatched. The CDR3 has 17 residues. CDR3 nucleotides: TGTGCCAGCAGCTTGGCCCTGGGACAGGCGAACACCGGGGAGCTGTTTTTT. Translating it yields CASSLALGQANTGELFF.

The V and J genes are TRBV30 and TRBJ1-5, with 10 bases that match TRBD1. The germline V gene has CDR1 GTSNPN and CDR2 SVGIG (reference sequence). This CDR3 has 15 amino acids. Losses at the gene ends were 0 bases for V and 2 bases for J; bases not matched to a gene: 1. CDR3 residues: CAWSVGTGGNQPQHF. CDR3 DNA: TGTGCCTGGAGTGTAGGGACAGGGGGCAATCAGCCCCAGCATTTT.

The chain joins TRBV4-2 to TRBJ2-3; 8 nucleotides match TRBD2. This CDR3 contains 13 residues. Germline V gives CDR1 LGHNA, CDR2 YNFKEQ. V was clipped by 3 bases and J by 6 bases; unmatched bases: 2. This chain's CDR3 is CASSQTSDDTQYF. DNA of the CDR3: TGTGCCAGCAGCCAGACTAGCGATGATACGCAGTATTTT.

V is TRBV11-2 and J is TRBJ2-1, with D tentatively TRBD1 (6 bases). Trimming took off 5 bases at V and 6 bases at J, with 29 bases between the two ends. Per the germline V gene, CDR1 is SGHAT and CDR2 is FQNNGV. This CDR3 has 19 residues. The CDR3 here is CASSLRNLVGKGVFNEQFF. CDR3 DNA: TGTGCCAGCAGCCTAAGAAACCTAGTGGGGAAGGGGGTTTTCAATGAGCAGTTCTTC.

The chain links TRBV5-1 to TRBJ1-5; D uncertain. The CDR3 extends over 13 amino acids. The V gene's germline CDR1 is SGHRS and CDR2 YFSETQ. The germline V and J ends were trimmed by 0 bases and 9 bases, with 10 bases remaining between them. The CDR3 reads CASSLGGEGPQHF. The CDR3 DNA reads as TGCGCCAGCAGCTTGGGGGGTGAGGGGCCCCAGCATTTT.

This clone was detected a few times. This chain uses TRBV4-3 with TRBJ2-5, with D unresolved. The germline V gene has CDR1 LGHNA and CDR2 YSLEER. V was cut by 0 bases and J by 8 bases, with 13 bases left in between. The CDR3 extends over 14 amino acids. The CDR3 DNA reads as TGCGCCAGCAGCCAAGATCAATATACAAGAACCCAGTACTTC. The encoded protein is CASSQDQYTRTQYF.

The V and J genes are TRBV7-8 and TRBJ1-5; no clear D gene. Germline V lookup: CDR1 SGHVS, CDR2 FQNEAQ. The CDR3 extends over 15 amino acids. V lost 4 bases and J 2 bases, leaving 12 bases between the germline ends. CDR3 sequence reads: CASSSQDFGNQPQHF. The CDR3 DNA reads TGTGCCAGCAGCTCCCAGGACTTTGGCAATCAGCCCCAGCATTTT.

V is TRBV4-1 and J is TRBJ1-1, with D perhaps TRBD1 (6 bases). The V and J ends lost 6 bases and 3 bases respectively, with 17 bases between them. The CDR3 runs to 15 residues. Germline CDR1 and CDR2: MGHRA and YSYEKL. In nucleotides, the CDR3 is TGCGCCAGCAGTTATCGTGGGGGGCGAGACACTGAAGCTTTCTTT. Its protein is CASSYRGGRDTEAFF.

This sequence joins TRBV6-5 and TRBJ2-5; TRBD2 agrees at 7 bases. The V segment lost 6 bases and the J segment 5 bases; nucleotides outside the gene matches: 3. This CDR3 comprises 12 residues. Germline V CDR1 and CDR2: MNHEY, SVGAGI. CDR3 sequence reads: CASSQGGETQYF. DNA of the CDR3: TGTGCCAGCAGCCAGGGAGGGGAGACCCAGTACTTC.

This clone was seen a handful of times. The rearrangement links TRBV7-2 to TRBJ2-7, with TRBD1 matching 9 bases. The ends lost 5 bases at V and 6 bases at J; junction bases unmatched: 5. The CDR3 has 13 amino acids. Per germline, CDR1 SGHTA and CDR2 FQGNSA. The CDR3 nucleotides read TGTGCCAGCAGCCTGGGGACAGGGCGCGAGCAGTACTTC. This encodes CASSLGTGREQYF.

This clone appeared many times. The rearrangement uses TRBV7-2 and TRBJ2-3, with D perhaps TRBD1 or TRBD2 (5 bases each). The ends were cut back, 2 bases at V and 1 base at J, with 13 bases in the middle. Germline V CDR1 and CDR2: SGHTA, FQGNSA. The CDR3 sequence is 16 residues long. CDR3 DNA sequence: TGTGCCAGCAGCTTAATGGCCGGGGCCCGCACAGATACGCAGTATTTT. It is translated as CASSLMAGARTDTQYF.

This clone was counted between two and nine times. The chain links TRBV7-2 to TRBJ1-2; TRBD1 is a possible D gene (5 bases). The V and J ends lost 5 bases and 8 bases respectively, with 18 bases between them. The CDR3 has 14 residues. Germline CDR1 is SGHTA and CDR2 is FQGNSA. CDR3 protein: CASSTDRAGGGYTF. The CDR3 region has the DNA TGTGCCAGCAGCACCGACCGGGCCGGGGGGGGCTACACCTTC. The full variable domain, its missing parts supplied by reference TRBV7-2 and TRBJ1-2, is GAGVSQSPSNKVTEKGKDVELRCDPISGHTALYWYRQSLGQGLEFLIYFQGNSAPDKSGLPSDRFSAERTGGSVSTLTIQRTQQEDSAVYLCASSTDRAGGGYTFGSGTRLTVV.

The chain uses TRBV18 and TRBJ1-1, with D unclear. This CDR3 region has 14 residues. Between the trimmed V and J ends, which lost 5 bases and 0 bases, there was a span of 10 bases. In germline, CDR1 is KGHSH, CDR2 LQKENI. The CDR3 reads CASSGRALNTEAFF. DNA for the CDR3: TGTGCCAGCTCAGGCCGGGCCTTGAACACTGAAGCTTTCTTT. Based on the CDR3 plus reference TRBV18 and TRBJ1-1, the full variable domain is NAGVMQNPRHLVRRRGQEARLRCSPMKGHSHVYWYRQLPEEGLKFMVYLQKENIIDESGMPKERFSAEFPKEGPSILRIQQVVRGDSAAYFCASSGRALNTEAFFGQGTRLTVV.